Listed here are 23 T cell receptor beta chains from one sample, sequenced in a study of T cell repertoires and Cas9 in healthy adults. Sequencing was performed with immunoSEQ multiplex PCR; in TCRdb, only in-frame clones are kept and a portion is missing. The top ten hold about 0.9% of the sample, which has more than 20,000 clones, 85% to 95% seen once. The sample consisted of CD4+ effector T cells (CD127+, CD25-, CD137-, CD154-) from PBMCs; culture status not recorded. All receptors come from a human donor in good health.

This clone appeared once. J is TRBJ2-1 and V is TRBV7-3; 11 bases align to TRBD2. The germline V gene encodes CDR1 SGHTA and CDR2 FQGTGA. Trimming cost V 6 bases and J 6 bases; bases outside gene matches: 7. The CDR3 extends over 15 amino acids. The DNA of the CDR3 is TGTGCCAGCAGTTATAGCGGGGGGGCCGTCAATGAGCAGTTCTTC. The encoded protein is CASSYSGGAVNEQFF. The variable domain in full, completed from reference TRBV7-3 and TRBJ2-1, reads GAGVSQTPSNKVTEKGKYVELRCDPISGHTALYWYRQSLGQGPEFLIYFQGTGAADDSGLPNDRFFAVRPEGSVSTLKIQRTERGDSAVYLCASSYSGGAVNEQFFGPGTRLTVL.

A word on this clone: The conserved phenylalanine or tryptophan normally closing the CDR3 is absent here, so this likely arose from a read error. The rearrangement joins TRBV6-5 to TRBJ1-1; D unclear. The CDR3 has 14 amino acids. The germline V gene has CDR1 MNHEY and CDR2 SVGAGI. Trimming removed 6 bases at V and 4 bases at J, with 15 bases between. CDR3 DNA sequence: TGTGCCAGCAGCAGGACCCTGACCAGCACTGAAGCTTTCCTT. Translating it yields CASSRTLTSTEAFL.

The J gene is TRBJ1-2, the V gene TRBV10-3; 8 positions match TRBD1. The CDR3 runs to 13 residues. Trimming removed 5 bases from V and 7 bases from J; junction bases left unmatched: 6. Germline lookup yields CDR1 ENHRY and CDR2 SYGVKD. The CDR3, as DNA: TGTGCCATCAGTTCAGGGGGCGAGAGTGGCTACACCTTC. Translating gives CAISSGGESGYTF.

The chain is built from TRBV18 and TRBJ2-1; perhaps D is TRBD1 or TRBD2 (5 bases each). CDR1 is KGHSH and CDR2 is LQKENI in the germline V gene. Trimming removed 5 bases at V and 6 bases at J, with 14 bases between. The CDR3 covers 14 residues. The CDR3 is CASSTGTGFNEQFF. CDR3 coding DNA: TGTGCCAGCTCAACTGGGACGGGATTCAATGAGCAGTTCTTC.

The genes are TRBV21-1 and TRBJ1-4; TRBD1, as called in the table, went unchecked against the DNA. TRBV21-1 is given as a pseudogene. The length of the CDR3 is 23 residues. The CDR3: CASAEPNAGNCGGRGQPNEKLFF. The CDR3 coding sequence is TGTGCCAGCGCGGAGCCCAACGCCGGCAATTGCGGGGGCAGGGGGCAGCCTAATGAAAAACTGTTTTTT.

The J gene is TRBJ1-4, the V gene TRBV18, with a weak D call TRBD1 (6 bases). This CDR3 comprises 16 residues. From germline, CDR1 is KGHSH and CDR2 LQKENI. V dropped 3 bases and J dropped 4 bases, with 15 bases sitting between them. The CDR3 loop reads CASSPVGQRGNEKLFF. The CDR3 DNA follows: TGTGCCAGCTCACCCGTTGGACAGCGGGGTAATGAAAAACTGTTTTTT.

The chain is built from TRBV19 and TRBJ2-3; 8 nucleotides agree with TRBD2. CDR3 size: 14 residues. The germline gives CDR1 LNHDA, CDR2 SQIVND (reference sequence). V shed 4 bases, J shed 1 base, and the junction held 1 base outside the gene matches. The CDR3 nucleotides read TGTGCCAGTAGTACGGGGGGGGGCACAGATACGCAGTATTTT. Translated: CASSTGGGTDTQYF.

This chain uses TRBV2 with TRBJ2-3, with 10 positions matching TRBD2. Germline V gene data show CDR1 as SNHLY and CDR2 as FYNNEI. CDR3 length: 16 amino acids. V dropped 4 bases and J dropped 2; count of bases not matched to a gene: 6. CDR3 in amino acids: CASSASGGGVTDTQYF. CDR3 in DNA: TGTGCCAGCAGTGCTAGCGGGGGCGGGGTCACAGATACGCAGTATTTT.

The chain joins TRBV9 to TRBJ1-4, with TRBD1 matching 7 bases. The CDR3 extends over 15 amino acids. Germline CDR1 and CDR2: SGDLS and YYNGEE. The trim removed 4 bases at V and 7 bases at J, leaving 10 bases unmatched. The CDR3 DNA reads as TGTGCCAGCAGCCCAAGGGACAGTGGGGGTGAAAAACTGTTTTTT. Translating it yields CASSPRDSGGEKLFF.

This rearrangement joins TRBV6-5 to TRBJ1-3, with 9 bases aligning to TRBD1. With V trimmed by 7 bases and J by 0 bases, 4 bases remained unmatched. Germline V gives CDR1 MNHEY, CDR2 SVGAGI. The CDR3 totals 15 residues. The CDR3 DNA reads as TGTGCCAGCACCCGGGACAGGGACTCTGGAAACACCATATATTTT. It translates to CASTRDRDSGNTIYF.

The chain has TRBV7-2 and TRBJ2-2, with 8 bases lining up with TRBD1. Germline CDR1 reads SGHTA; CDR2 reads FQGNSA. The CDR3 contains 15 residues. V trimming: 4 bases; J trimming: 2 bases; junction bases outside the gene matches: 3. This chain's CDR3 is CASSWTGQNTGELFF. In DNA form, the CDR3 reads TGTGCCAGCAGCTGGACAGGGCAAAACACCGGGGAGCTGTTTTTT.

The rearrangement uses TRBV5-6 and TRBJ1-3; D is perhaps TRBD1 (6 bases). The CDR3 length is 17 residues. Germline CDR1 is SGHDT and CDR2 is YYEEEE. Trimming cost V 3 bases and J 0 bases, with 16 bases left between them. The CDR3 loop reads CASSYQATGGSGNTIYF. The CDR3 DNA sequence: TGTGCCAGCAGCTACCAAGCGACAGGTGGCTCTGGAAACACCATATATTTT.

V gene TRBV27 combines with J gene TRBJ2-5; TRBD2 aligns across 8 bases. The J segment lost 11 bases and the V segment lost 7 bases, leaving 9 bases of the junction unmatched. CDR1 is MNHEY, CDR2 SMNVEV, per germline (reference sequence). This CDR3 is built from 12 residues. The CDR3 is CASTTTGGEQYF. The CDR3 coding sequence is TGTGCCAGCACCACTACGGGGGGGGAGCAGTACTTC.

The rearrangement joins TRBV20-1 to TRBJ1-1; no reliable D call. The CDR3 contains 11 residues. Germline-derived CDR1 and CDR2 are DFQATT and SNEGSKA (reference sequence). Trimming cost V 4 bases and J 3 bases, with 6 bases left between them. CDR3 bases: TGCAGTGCTACAATTGACACTGAAGCTTTCTTT. Protein: CSATIDTEAFF.

The chain has TRBV10-3 and TRBJ2-1, with unresolved D. The CDR3 contains 13 residues. CDR1 and CDR2 from the germline V gene are ENHRY and SYGVKD. V was clipped by 6 bases and J by 4 bases, with 10 bases between them. The CDR3 reads CAISETQYNEQFF. CDR3 nucleotide sequence: TGTGCCATCAGCGAGACGCAATACAATGAGCAGTTCTTC.

The chain is built from TRBV5-4 and TRBJ1-2; TRBD1 matches 8 bases. Germline CDR1 is SGHNT and CDR2 is YYREEE (reference sequence). With V trimmed by 0 bases and J by 8 bases, 3 bases remained unmatched. The CDR3 length is 13 residues. In DNA, the CDR3 is TGTGCCAGCAGCTTGGACAGGGGGACCGGCTACACCTTC. It specifies CASSLDRGTGYTF.

V usage is TRBV30 and J usage is TRBJ1-5; no reliable D call. V shed 2 bases and J shed 0 bases, with 8 bases lying between them. The CDR3 length is 14 residues. Germline values: CDR1 GTSNPN, CDR2 SVGIG (reference sequence). The CDR3 DNA follows: TGTGCCTGGAGTCGGGCGGTTAGCAATCAGCCCCAGCATTTT. Its translation is CAWSRAVSNQPQHF.

This chain uses TRBV5-1 with TRBJ2-2; a weak D match, TRBD1 (5 bases). V gave up 4 bases and J gave up 4 bases, with 11 bases separating them. This CDR3 has 14 residues. Germline values: CDR1 SGHRS, CDR2 YFSETQ. As DNA, the CDR3 is TGCGCCAGCAGCGGCCAGGGTATCACCGGGGAGCTGTTTTTT. This gives the protein CASSGQGITGELFF.

The chain is built from TRBV7-8 and TRBJ2-1, with TRBD1 matching 7 bases. Germline CDR1 SGHVS, CDR2 FQNEAQ. The CDR3 sequence is 15 residues long. The V and J ends lost 5 bases and 9 bases, in that order; junction bases with no gene match: 13. The CDR3 bases are TGTGCCAGCAGCCCACTCCAGGGGTCAGGGGGTGAGCAGTTCTTC. Translated: CASSPLQGSGGEQFF.

The rearrangement uses TRBV7-8 and TRBJ2-7; 8 bases line up with TRBD2. CDR1 is SGHVS and CDR2 is FQNEAQ in the germline V gene. Losses at the gene ends were 1 base for V and 6 bases for J; bases not matched to a gene: 5. The CDR3 loop spans 14 amino acids. CDR3 sequence reads: CASSLEAGVSEQYF. In DNA form, the CDR3 reads TGTGCCAGCAGCTTAGAAGCGGGGGTAAGCGAGCAGTACTTC.

The V and J genes are TRBV5-1 and TRBJ1-5, with D maybe TRBD1 (6 bases). Trimming removed 0 bases at V and 5 bases at J, with 9 bases between. The CDR3 is made up of 14 amino acids. CDR1 SGHRS and CDR2 YFSETQ come from the germline V gene. CDR3 amino acids: CASSLGSGDQPQHF. The CDR3 bases are TGCGCCAGCAGCTTGGGATCAGGGGATCAGCCCCAGCATTTT.

Notes on this clone: This sample also contains other DNA sequences that code for the same CDR3. The V gene is TRBV30, the J gene TRBJ2-1; a possible D gene is TRBD1 (6 bases). Deletions cut 1 base from V and 9 bases from J, with 16 bases between. This CDR3 has 14 amino acids. Germline lookup yields CDR1 GTSNPN and CDR2 SVGIG (reference sequence). The CDR3, as DNA: TGTGCCTGGAGTGAGGGGGTGGGGTTTAGTGAGCAGTTCTTC. Encoded protein: CAWSEGVGFSEQFF.

This clone was detected only once. The chain recombines TRBV6-4 with TRBJ2-6; D gene unclear. Germline V gene sequence: CDR1 MRHNA, CDR2 SNTAGT. CDR3 size: 14 residues. V was shortened by 7 bases and J by 5 bases, with 12 bases between the two germline ends. CDR3 nucleotide sequence: TGTGCCAGCACACGACAAAGTCGGGCCAACGTCCTGACTTTC. Translating it yields CASTRQSRANVLTF.